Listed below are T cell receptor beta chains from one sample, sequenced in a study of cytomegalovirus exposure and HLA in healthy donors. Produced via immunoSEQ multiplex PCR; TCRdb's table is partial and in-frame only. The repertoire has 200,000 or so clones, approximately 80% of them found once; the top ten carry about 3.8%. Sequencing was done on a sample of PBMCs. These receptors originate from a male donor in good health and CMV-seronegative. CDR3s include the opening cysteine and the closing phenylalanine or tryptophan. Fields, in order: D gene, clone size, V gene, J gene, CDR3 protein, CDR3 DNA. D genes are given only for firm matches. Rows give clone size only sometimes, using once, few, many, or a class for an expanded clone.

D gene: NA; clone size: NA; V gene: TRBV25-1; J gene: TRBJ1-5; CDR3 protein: CASSDLQLNQPQHF; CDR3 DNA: TGTGCCAGCAGTGACCTACAGTTGAATCAGCCCCAGCATTTT
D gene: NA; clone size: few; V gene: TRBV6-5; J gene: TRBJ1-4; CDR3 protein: CASSLGFSGEKLFF; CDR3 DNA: TGTGCCAGCAGCCTTGGTTTCTCGGGGGAAAAACTGTTTTTT
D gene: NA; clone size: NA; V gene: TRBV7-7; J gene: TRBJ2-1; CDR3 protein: CASSPTGYEQFF; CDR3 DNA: TGTGCCAGCAGCCCGACTGGGTATGAGCAGTTCTTC
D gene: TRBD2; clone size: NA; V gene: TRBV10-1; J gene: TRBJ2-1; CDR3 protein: CASSVLAGVSPYNEQFF; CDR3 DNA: TGCGCCAGCAGTGTACTAGCGGGAGTGAGTCCCTACAATGAGCAGTTCTTC
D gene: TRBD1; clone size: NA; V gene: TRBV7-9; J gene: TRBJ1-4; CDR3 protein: CASSEMTGEGEKLFF; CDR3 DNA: TGTGCCAGCAGCGAAATGACAGGGGAAGGGGAAAAACTGTTTTTT
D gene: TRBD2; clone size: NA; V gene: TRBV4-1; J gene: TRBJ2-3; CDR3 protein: CASSQVDTGTSPFGTQYF; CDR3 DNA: TGCGCCAGCAGCCAGGTCGATACTGGGACTAGCCCCTTTGGTACGCAGTATTTT
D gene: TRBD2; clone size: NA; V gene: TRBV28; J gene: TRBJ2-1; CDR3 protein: CASSYSGSTHEQFF; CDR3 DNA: TGTGCCAGCAGTTATAGCGGGTCTACCCATGAGCAGTTCTTC
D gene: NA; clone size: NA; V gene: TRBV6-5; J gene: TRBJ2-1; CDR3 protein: CASKSVRAIFNEQFF; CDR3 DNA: TGTGCCAGCAAATCGGTGAGGGCCATCTTCAATGAGCAGTTCTTC
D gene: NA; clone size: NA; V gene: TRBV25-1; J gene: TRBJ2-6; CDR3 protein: CASSETTSGANVLTF; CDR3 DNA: TGTGCCAGCAGTGAGACGACAAGCGGGGCCAACGTCCTGACTTTC
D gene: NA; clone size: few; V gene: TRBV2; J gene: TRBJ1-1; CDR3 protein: CASIPQGAAEAFF; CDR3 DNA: TGTGCCAGCATCCCCCAGGGTGCGGCTGAAGCTTTCTTT
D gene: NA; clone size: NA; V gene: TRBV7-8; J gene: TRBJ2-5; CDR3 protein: CASSLARVETQYF; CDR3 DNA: TGTGCCAGCAGCTTAGCTCGGGTGGAGACCCAGTACTTC
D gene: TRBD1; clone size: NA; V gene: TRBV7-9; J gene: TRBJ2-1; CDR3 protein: CASSLEIGQGGEQFF; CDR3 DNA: TGTGCCAGCAGCTTAGAAATAGGACAGGGGGGTGAGCAGTTCTTC
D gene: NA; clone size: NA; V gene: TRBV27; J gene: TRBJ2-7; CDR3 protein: CASRGGYEQYF; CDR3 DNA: TGTGCCAGCAGAGGGGGCTACGAGCAGTACTTC
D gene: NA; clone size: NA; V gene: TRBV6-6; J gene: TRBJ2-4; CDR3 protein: CASRDQGIAKNIQYF; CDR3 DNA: TGTGCCAGCAGGGATCAGGGGATCGCCAAAAACATTCAGTACTTC
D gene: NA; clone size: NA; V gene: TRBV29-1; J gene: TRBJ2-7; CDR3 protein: CSASARLGYEQYF; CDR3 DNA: TGCAGCGCCTCGGCCAGGCTGGGCTACGAGCAGTACTTC
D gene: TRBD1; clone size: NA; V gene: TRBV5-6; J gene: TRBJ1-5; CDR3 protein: CASSWGRGSPNQPQHF; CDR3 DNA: TGTGCCAGCAGCTGGGGCAGGGGGAGCCCGAATCAGCCCCAGCATTTT